A selection of T cell receptor beta chains follows, all from one sample in a study of T cell responses to AZD1222 COVID-19 vaccine. Clones were sequenced by immunoSEQ multiplex PCR, and TCRdb holds only the in-frame ones, with some missing. The sample lists tens of thousands of clones, approximately 90% seen once, with roughly 5.4% in the top ten. The sequencing here drew on peripheral blood, taken on day 0 of AZD1222 vaccination. The receptors originated from an adult in good health. The CDR3 runs from the conserved cysteine through the conserved F or W. The D gene is left open where the match is weak. Some rows mark clone size as missing; the rest say once, few, many or name a class of expanded clone.

TRBD1,TRBJ1-5,-,TRBV28,TGTGCCAGCAGAACGAGTTTTTGGGACAGAAATCAGCCCCAGCATTTT,CASRTSFWDRNQPQHF
-,TRBJ2-5,few,TRBV9,TGTGCCAGCAGCGTAGAGGACTTTGGTGGAGAGACCCAGTACTTC,CASSVEDFGGETQYF
-,TRBJ1-4,-,TRBV2,TGTGCCAGCACCCTAAGCTGGGGCCCGAATGAAAAACTGTTTTTT,CASTLSWGPNEKLFF
-,TRBJ1-5,-,TRBV18,TGTGCCAGCTCACCGGGAGGGGTTAGCAATCAGCCCCAGCATTTT,CASSPGGVSNQPQHF
-,TRBJ1-5,-,TRBV6-5,TGTGCCAGCGGCCTGACAGATAGCAATCAGCCCCAGCATTTT,CASGLTDSNQPQHF
-,TRBJ2-5,-,TRBV9,TGTGCCAGCAGCGTAGGCAGCGCGTACCAAGAGACCCAGTACTTC,CASSVGSAYQETQYF
-,TRBJ1-4,-,TRBV19,TGTGCCAGTAGTAACGGCGGTCATGAAAAACTGTTTTTT,CASSNGGHEKLFF
-,TRBJ2-1,few,TRBV14,TGTGCCAGCAGCCCCACCGGTGGGAATATCATCTCCTACAATGAGCAGTTCTTC,CASSPTGGNIISYNEQFF
TRBD2,TRBJ2-7,-,TRBV11-2,TGTGCCAGCAGCCCTCTGGGTAGCGGGAGTACTTACGAGCAGTACTTC,CASSPLGSGSTYEQYF
-,TRBJ2-2,-,TRBV27,TGTGCCAGCAGTTTATTCGGTTTGTACACCGGGGAGCTGTTTTTT,CASSLFGLYTGELFF
TRBD2,TRBJ2-3,-,TRBV28,TGTGCCAGCAGCCCTAGCGGGAGGCGCACAGATACGCAGTATTTT,CASSPSGRRTDTQYF
-,TRBJ2-7,-,TRBV3-1/TRBV3-2,TGTGCCAGCAGCCAATATGTAGCTTACGAGCAGTACTTC,CASSQYVAYEQYF
-,TRBJ2-7,-,TRBV28,TGTGCCAGCAGTTCGACCGTGAGCTACGAGCAGTACTTC,CASSSTVSYEQYF
-,TRBJ2-7,-,TRBV6-5,TGTGCCAGCAGTTACTCGTCGGCAGGGATCAGTTACGAGCAGTACTTC,CASSYSSAGISYEQYF
-,TRBJ1-1,few,TRBV29-1,TGCAGCTCGACCTTTGGAAGTGAGAACACTGAAGCTTTCTTT,CSSTFGSENTEAFF
-,TRBJ1-5,once,TRBV19,TGTGGGGGGGAAAGCAATCAGCCCCAGCATTTT,CGGESNQPQHF
-,TRBJ1-5,-,TRBV5-1,TGCGCCAGCAGCTTAGCTTCAGGGGAACAGCCCCAGCATTTT,CASSLASGEQPQHF
-,TRBJ1-6,-,TRBV6-1,TGTGCCAGCAGTGAAGGACAGGAAGGCTCTTCACCCCTCCACTTT,CASSEGQEGSSPLHF
-,TRBJ1-1,-,TRBV5-1,TGCGCCAGCAGCTCGGACGGAAACACTGAAGCTTTCTTT,CASSSDGNTEAFF
TRBD2,TRBJ2-1,-,TRBV2,TGTGCCAGCACCTTGACTAGCGGGCCTTACAATGAGCAGTTCTTC,CASTLTSGPYNEQFF
-,TRBJ1-6,-,TRBV27,TGTGCCAGCAGTTTGGGGACTGGCTCCTCACCCCTCCACTTT,CASSLGTGSSPLHF
TRBD1,TRBJ1-1,once,TRBV29-1,TGCAGCGTTGGATCACAGGGGGGGACTGAAGCTTTCTTT,CSVGSQGGTEAFF
-,TRBJ2-3,-,TRBV18,TGTGCCAGCTCACCCGAGGGACTGAACACAGATACGCAGTATTTT,CASSPEGLNTDTQYF
TRBD1,TRBJ1-2,-,TRBV7-3,TGTGCCAGCAGCTTAGGGGTATTGGGACAGGGCCGGGATGGCTACACCTTC,CASSLGVLGQGRDGYTF
-,TRBJ2-7,-,TRBV11-2,TGTGCCAGCAGCTTAGTCCGTGGGGGCGCCTACGAGCAGTACTTC,CASSLVRGGAYEQYF
TRBD2,TRBJ2-7,-,TRBV5-4,TGTGCCAGCAGCGCGGCGGTAGCGGGAGTGCTCGAGCAGTACTTC,CASSAAVAGVLEQYF
TRBD1,TRBJ1-6,once,TRBV18,TGTGCCAGCTCACCACCGGGACAGGGGGCAGCCCTCCACTTT,CASSPPGQGAALHF
-,TRBJ2-5,-,TRBV7-2,TGTGCCAGCAGCCCAGGGGTAGGAGAGACCCAGTACTTC,CASSPGVGETQYF
TRBD1,TRBJ2-7,-,TRBV5-1,TGCGCCAGCAGCTTGGGACAGGGCTCCTACGAGCAGTACTTC,CASSLGQGSYEQYF
-,TRBJ1-2,-,TRBV30,TGTGCCTGGAGTGTTTCGTCGCGGGGATTTGGCTACACCTTC,CAWSVSSRGFGYTF
-,TRBJ1-1,-,TRBV27,TGTGCCAGCAGTAAAGGACGCACTGAAGCTTTCTTT,CASSKGRTEAFF
-,TRBJ1-3,-,TRBV9,TGTGCCAGCAGCGTAGTTCCCCAGCTGGGTGGTGGAAACACCATATATTTT,CASSVVPQLGGGNTIYF
TRBD2,TRBJ2-1,-,TRBV7-9,TGTGCCAGCAGCTCTAGCGGGAGGCCGTACAATGAGCAGTTCTTC,CASSSSGRPYNEQFF
TRBD1,TRBJ2-5,-,TRBV4-2,TGTGCCAGCAGCCTCAGCCTCGGGACAGGAGCCCAAGAGACCCAGTACTTC,CASSLSLGTGAQETQYF
TRBD2,TRBJ2-7,-,TRBV27,TGTGCCAGCAGTTTAACCGGTACTAGCGGGAGGGCCGAGCAGTACTTC,CASSLTGTSGRAEQYF
-,TRBJ2-1,-,TRBV30,TGTGCCTGGAGTTTGGTAGCTGAGCAGTTCTTC,CAWSLVAEQFF
-,TRBJ2-2,-,TRBV5-1,TGCGCCAGCAGCTTGGTGGCAGGGAGAAACACCGGGGAGCTGTTTTTT,CASSLVAGRNTGELFF
-,TRBJ2-7,-,TRBV19,TGTGCCAGTAGTTTTGGGTATGGTTACGAGCAGTACTTC,CASSFGYGYEQYF
-,TRBJ2-7,-,TRBV18,TGTGCCAGCTCACCACTAGGTCAGGGACCCTACGAGCAGTACTTC,CASSPLGQGPYEQYF
-,TRBJ2-7,-,TRBV14,TGTGCCAGCAGCCAAGTAACCGGCTACGAGCAGTACTTC,CASSQVTGYEQYF
-,TRBJ2-6,-,TRBV24-1,TGTGCCACCAGTGATTCCTCGGGGGCGCTGGGGGCCAACGTCCTGACTTTC,CATSDSSGALGANVLTF
-,TRBJ1-5,-,TRBV7-9,TGTGCCAGCAGCTTAGTTGGGGATCAGCCCCAGCATTTT,CASSLVGDQPQHF
-,TRBJ2-1,-,TRBV28,TGTGCCAGCAGGTCGATACACACAGGGAGGAATGAGCAGTTCTTC,CASRSIHTGRNEQFF
-,TRBJ1-4,-,TRBV6-5,TGTGCCAGCAGTTACTCTTCGCCGGAAAAACTGTTTTTT,CASSYSSPEKLFF
TRBD1,TRBJ1-5,-,TRBV28,TGTGCCAGCAGCCCAGGGACAGGGGGTTTTCAGCCCCAGCATTTT,CASSPGTGGFQPQHF
TRBD1,TRBJ2-2,once,TRBV28,TGTGCCAGCAGTACCACAGGGGCCGGGGAGCTGTTTTTT,CASSTTGAGELFF
TRBD1,TRBJ1-2,-,TRBV18,TGTGCCAGCTCACCCAAATCGACAGGGTCCCTTAACTATGGCTACACCTTC,CASSPKSTGSLNYGYTF
-,TRBJ2-6,-,TRBV6-1,TGTGCCAGCAGCGAAGGTGCGGATCCTGGGGCCAACGTCCTGACTTTC,CASSEGADPGANVLTF
-,TRBJ1-1,-,TRBV10-3,TGTGCCGGGGGGGGCCCCTTGAACACTGAAGCTTTCTTT,CAGGGPLNTEAFF
-,TRBJ2-1,few,TRBV9,TGTGCCAGCAGCGTAGGGGCAGGGTCCTACAATGAGCAGTTCTTC,CASSVGAGSYNEQFF
-,TRBJ1-5,-,TRBV2,TGTGCCAGCAGTGACTCTAGGGGATATAGCAATCAGCCCCAGCATTTT,CASSDSRGYSNQPQHF
TRBD1,TRBJ1-1,-,TRBV19,TGTGCCAGTAGAACAGGGGTGGTGGACACTGAAGCTTTCTTT,CASRTGVVDTEAFF
-,TRBJ2-1,-,TRBV20-1,TGCAGCGCTGGGGCCGACAATGAGCAGTTCTTC,CSAGADNEQFF
-,TRBJ2-3,-,TRBV20-1,TGCAGTGCTAGGATAGTAGATACGCAGTATTTT,CSARIVDTQYF
-,TRBJ1-5,-,TRBV28,TGTGCCAGCAGTTTATGGTCCGCGGGGGGCGCAGGGCAGCCCCAGCATTTT,CASSLWSAGGAGQPQHF